A single sample gave rise to the 28 T cell receptor beta chains below, sequenced in a study of Graves' ophthalmopathy and Graves' hyperthyroidism. TCR beta CDR3 regions were amplified from RNA transcripts. The first-round RT-PCR employed HTBI primers together with the Qiagen OneStep RT-PCR kit. A multiplex PCR was then performed as the second round. MiXCR was run by TCRdb on the multiplex PCR reads, yielding one entry per CDR3 protein. The sample records hundreds of thousands of distinct CDR3 sequences, about 40% being singletons. Specimen: peripheral blood. The receptors originated from an adult man with Graves' ophthalmopathy.

This clonotype was seen repeatedly, ten times or more. The gene calls are TRBV20-1 and TRBJ1-6; the D gene is possibly TRBD1 (5 bases). Trimming left V 6 bases short and J 0 bases short, with 18 bases between. The CDR3 has 17 residues. The germline CDR1 and CDR2 sequences are DFQATT and SNEGSKA (reference sequence). The CDR3 sequence: CSALGAQWNSYNSPLHF. CDR3 in DNA: TGCAGTGCCCTAGGGGCGCAGTGGAACTCCTATAATTCACCCCTCCACTTT.

The rearrangement uses TRBV4-2 and TRBJ1-2; 7 bases agree with TRBD1. Germline V lookup: CDR1 LGHNA, CDR2 YNFKEQ. This CDR3 spans 16 amino acids. V shed 0 bases, J shed 5 bases, and the junction held 9 bases outside the gene matches. CDR3: CASSQDPGTALYGYTF. The CDR3 region has the DNA TGTGCCAGCAGCCAAGATCCGGGGACAGCATTATATGGCTACACCTTC.

The sample holds many counts of this clonotype. This chain's CDR3 is CASRTGHSGNTIYF. The CDR3 nucleotides are TGTGCCAGCAGGACGGGCCACTCTGGAAACACCATATATTTT. The gene calls are TRBV2 and TRBJ1-3; D gene uncertain. V was pared by 6 bases and J by 0 bases, with 9 bases between. The CDR3 contains 14 residues. Germline CDR1 is SNHLY and CDR2 is FYNNEI.

The V gene is TRBV25-1, the J gene TRBJ2-7, with TRBD1 as a possible D gene (6 bases). Trimming removed 1 base at V and 3 bases at J, with 13 bases between. CDR3 length: 15 amino acids. In germline, CDR1 is MGHDK, CDR2 SYGVNS. CDR3: CASSEFTAGDYEQYF. The CDR3 coding sequence is TGTGCCAGCAGTGAATTCACCGCAGGGGACTACGAGCAGTACTTC.

This clonotype was counted many times. A read error may produce the germline difference seen at one junction end. This chain connects TRBV7-9 to TRBJ2-7, with 7 bases fitting TRBD1. Germline V gene lookup returns CDR1 SEHNR and CDR2 FQNEAQ (reference sequence). There are 14 residues in the CDR3. CDR3 sequence: CASSLEQGAYEQYF. DNA of the CDR3: TGCGCCAGCAGCTTGGAGCAGGGGGCCTACGAGCAGTACTTC.

CDR3 DNA: TGTGCCAGCAGTTACAAGACTAGCGGGGGAACAGATACGCAGTATTTT. As protein: CASSYKTSGGTDTQYF. The rearrangement uses TRBV6-2 or TRBV6-3 and TRBJ2-3, with 12 bases fitting TRBD2. The CDR3 loop spans 16 amino acids. Trimming took 2 bases from V and 3 from J; bases not matched to a gene: 3. The germline CDR1 and CDR2 sequences are MNHEY and SVGEGT.

There are a few counts of this clonotype. The rearrangement uses TRBV4-2 and TRBJ1-1; D possibly corresponds to TRBD1 (6 bases). V was trimmed by 1 base and J by 1 base, leaving 13 bases between them. Germline V gene lookup returns CDR1 LGHNA and CDR2 YNFKEQ. The CDR3 consists of 16 residues. CDR3 loop: CASSQGPGHENTEAFF. The CDR3 DNA reads as TGTGCCAGCAGCCAAGGACCGGGACATGAGAACACTGAAGCTTTCTTT.

This clonotype was seen ten or more times. The CDR3 here is CATSARQGTGELFF. The CDR3 DNA is TGTGCCACCAGCGCCCGACAGGGCACCGGGGAGCTGTTTTTT. The chain joins TRBV15 to TRBJ2-2; 7 nucleotides line up with TRBD1. J was trimmed by 4 bases and V by 5 bases; bases with no gene match: 4. The CDR3 has 14 residues. From germline, CDR1 is LNHNV and CDR2 YYDKDF (reference sequence).

This clonotype was recorded at least ten times. At one end the junction does not follow the germline gene, possibly because of a read error. This chain links TRBV4-1 with TRBJ1-1; D is uncertain. The CDR3 runs 11 residues. Germline V gives CDR1 MGHRA, CDR2 YSYEKL. The CDR3 here is CASSQDTEAFF. The CDR3, as DNA: TGTGCCAGCTCACAAGACACTGAAGCTTTCTTT.

This clonotype was counted many times. The chain has TRBV7-2 and TRBJ2-7; 7 nucleotides line up with TRBD2. Germline V gene sequence: CDR1 SGHTA, CDR2 FQGNSA. The CDR3 consists of 15 residues. The V and J ends lost 1 base and 4 bases, in that order; junction bases with no gene match: 7. In DNA, the CDR3 is TGTGCCAGCAGCTTAGGCTCCGGGGGGTTGTACGAGCAGTACTTC. Protein: CASSLGSGGLYEQYF.

The V gene is TRBV24-1, the J gene TRBJ1-2; tentatively, D is TRBD1 (6 bases). The V end lost 7 bases, the J end lost 7 bases, and 21 bases lay between the germline ends. CDR3 length: 15 residues. Germline CDR1 and CDR2: KGHDR and SFDVKD. The CDR3 is CATSTIGDTRPGYTF. The CDR3 DNA reads TGTGCCACCAGCACGATTGGGGACACTCGTCCTGGCTACACCTTC.

This chain uses TRBV29-1 with TRBJ2-5, with TRBD1 as a possible D gene (5 bases). Trimming removed 8 bases from V and 5 bases from J, with 15 bases in between. CDR1 is SQVTM, CDR2 ANQGSEA, per germline. The CDR3 extends over 12 amino acids. The CDR3 DNA reads TGCAGCTTGGCTCCAGGGTTGGAGACCCAGTACTTC. Translation: CSLAPGLETQYF.

The chain is built from TRBV25-1 and TRBJ2-7, with a possible D match to TRBD1 (7 bases). This CDR3 spans 15 amino acids. Between the trimmed V and J ends, which lost 1 base and 3 bases, there was a span of 13 bases. The V gene's germline CDR1 is MGHDK and CDR2 SYGVNS. The CDR3 spells CASSEWRGPDYEQYF. The CDR3 DNA follows: TGTGCCAGCAGTGAATGGAGGGGGCCAGACTACGAGCAGTACTTC.

This clonotype came up many times. The gene calls are TRBV20-1 and TRBJ1-2; D gene uncertain. Germline V CDR1 and CDR2: DFQATT, SNEGSKA (reference sequence). V was clipped by 1 base and J by 2 bases, with 8 bases between them. The CDR3 spans 13 residues. The CDR3 here is CSARGIQNYGYTF. The CDR3 bases are TGCAGTGCTAGAGGCATCCAAAACTATGGCTACACCTTC.

This sequence joins TRBV10-3 and TRBJ1-2, with a weak D call TRBD1 (5 bases). V shed 8 bases and J shed 0 bases, with 16 bases lying between them. Germline CDR1 and CDR2: ENHRY and SYGVKD. The CDR3 has 15 residues. The CDR3 region has the DNA TGTGCCATCCTGACAGCCCAGAGCCCTAACTATGGCTACACCTTC. Amino acid sequence: CAILTAQSPNYGYTF.

This clonotype was observed at least ten times. The chain carries TRBV9 and TRBJ1-5; D is uncertain. Germline CDR1 and CDR2: SGDLS and YYNGEE. The CDR3 loop spans 15 amino acids. Trimming shortened V by 0 bases and J by 5 bases, and 12 bases separated the two germline ends. The CDR3 bases are TGTGCCAGCAGCGTAGGTGGGCAGGCCGATCAGCCCCAGCATTTT. This codes for CASSVGGQADQPQHF.

J is TRBJ2-7 and V is TRBV4-1, with D possibly matching TRBD2 (5 bases). The V and J ends lost 4 bases and 5 bases respectively, with 12 bases between them. Looked up from germline, CDR1 is MGHRA and CDR2 is YSYEKL. The CDR3 length is 13 residues. The CDR3 DNA sequence: TGCGCCAGCAGCCGGGCGCAGAGGGACGAGCAGTACTTC. This sequence encodes CASSRAQRDEQYF.

This clonotype was detected a few times. CDR3 nucleotides: TGCAGCCAAGGACAGACTGCCGAAGCTTTCTTT. Translated: CSQGQTAEAFF. The J gene is TRBJ1-1, the V gene TRBV29-1; the D gene is possibly TRBD1 (6 bases). The CDR3 is 11 residues long. With 8 bases removed from V and 8 bases from J, the gap between germline ends came to 15 bases. The germline V gene has CDR1 SQVTM and CDR2 ANQGSEA. Complete variable domain (other parts from reference TRBV29-1 and TRBJ1-1): SAVISQKPSRDICQRGTSLTIQCQVDSQVTMMFWYRQQPGQSLTLIATANQGSEATYESGFVIDKFPISRPNLTFSTLTVSNMSPEDSSIYLCSQGQTAEAFFGQGTRLTVV.

This clonotype was recorded many times. CDR3 sequence (DNA): TGTGCCAGCAGCTTACAGGCAGAACAGCCCCAGCATTTT. Translated, it gives CASSLQAEQPQHF. The chain uses TRBV7-9 and TRBJ1-5; no reliable D call. The germline V and J ends were trimmed by 2 bases and 7 bases, with 9 bases remaining between them. Germline lookup yields CDR1 SEHNR and CDR2 FQNEAQ (reference sequence). The CDR3 is made up of 13 amino acids.

This chain connects TRBV25-1 to TRBJ1-2; 9 bases are a match to TRBD1. Germline CDR1 MGHDK, CDR2 SYGVNS. Trimming removed 2 bases from V and 3 bases from J; junction bases left unmatched: 4. This CDR3 is 15 amino acids long. CDR3 in DNA: TGTGCCAGCAGTGAAGAGGGACAGGGTTACTATGGCTACACCTTC. Amino acid sequence: CASSEEGQGYYGYTF.

V and J are TRBV11-1 and TRBJ2-1; D gene unclear. Germline V gene sequence: CDR1 SGHAT, CDR2 FQDESV (reference sequence). Trimming took 5 bases from V and 7 from J, leaving 18 bases between them. The CDR3 loop spans 15 amino acids. CDR3 residues: CASSESLTTHNEQFF. Here the CDR3 DNA reads TGTGCCAGCAGCGAGTCCCTCACGACTCATAATGAGCAGTTCTTC. Full variable domain (missing parts from reference TRBV11-1 and TRBJ2-1): EAEVAQSPRYKITEKSQAVAFWCDPISGHATLYWYRQILGQGPELLVQFQDESVVDDSQLPKDRFSAERLKGVDSTLKIQPAELGDSAMYLCASSESLTTHNEQFFGPGTRLTVL.

On this clonotype itself: One base away lies a much larger clone, so this may be a sequencing read error. V and J are TRBV24-1 and TRBJ1-1; D unresolved. The germline V and J ends were trimmed by 6 bases and 3 bases, with 4 bases remaining between them. Per the germline V gene, CDR1 is KGHDR and CDR2 is SFDVKD. The length of the CDR3 is 11 residues. The CDR3 DNA reads as TGTGCCACCAGTCATGACACTGAAGCTTTCTTT. It yields the protein CATSHDTEAFF.

Worth noting for this clonotype: One junction end does not reproduce the germline sequence, and a read error may be involved. V gene TRBV7-9 combines with J gene TRBJ2-2; D perhaps matches TRBD1 (5 bases). The CDR3 length is 14 residues. Per the germline V gene, CDR1 is SEHNR and CDR2 is FQNEAQ (reference sequence). The CDR3 reads CASSQGERTGELFF. CDR3 DNA: TGCGCCAGCAGCCAGGGTGAGAGGACCGGGGAGCTGTTTTTT.

Regarding this clonotype: At one of its ends the junction is not consistent with the germline gene, which may arise from a read error. The chain recombines TRBV12-3 or TRBV12-4 with TRBJ1-2, with 12 nucleotides matching TRBD1. The CDR3 is 15 amino acids. This CDR3 reads CAISAPGQGAGGYTF. The CDR3, as DNA: TGTGCCATCAGTGCCCCGGGACAGGGGGCAGGTGGCTACACCTTC.

This clonotype showed up many times. V and J are TRBV7-2 and TRBJ1-4, with D maybe TRBD1 (5 bases). This CDR3 is 15 amino acids long. Per the germline V gene, CDR1 is SGHTA and CDR2 is FQGNSA. Trimming left V 1 base short and J 7 bases short, with 13 bases between. The CDR3 loop is CASSLVGVGSEKLFF. The CDR3 nucleotides read TGTGCCAGCAGCTTAGTGGGGGTAGGGAGTGAAAAACTGTTTTTT.

This clonotype occurred many times. The V call is TRBV11-2, the J call TRBJ2-7; 7 positions agree with TRBD1. Germline trimming cut 8 bases from V and 0 bases from J; bases unmatched to any gene: 7. CDR3 length: 14 residues. The germline CDR1 and CDR2 sequences are SGHAT and FQNNGV. The CDR3 coding sequence is TGTGCCAGCGGGTGGGGACAGAACTCCTACGAGCAGTACTTC. Encoded protein: CASGWGQNSYEQYF.

This clonotype was counted many times. The chain employs TRBV7-3 and TRBJ1-1, with D perhaps TRBD1 (5 bases). The germline V gene encodes CDR1 SGHTA and CDR2 FQGTGA. This CDR3 has 13 amino acids. Trimming removed 6 bases at V and 5 bases at J, with 13 bases between. The CDR3: CASSQGWGTEAFF. In DNA form, the CDR3 reads TGTGCCAGCAGTCAAGGGTGGGGGACTGAAGCTTTCTTT.

The rearrangement joins TRBV3-1 to TRBJ2-7; 7 bases are a match to TRBD1. The germline CDR1 and CDR2 sequences are LGHDT and YNNKEL (reference sequence). The V gene end was trimmed by 8 bases and the J gene end by 3 bases; junction bases not matched to a gene: 13. The CDR3 runs to 15 residues. CDR3: CASSPQGSTLYEQYF. The CDR3 nucleotides read TGTGCCAGCTCACCACAGGGGAGTACCCTCTACGAGCAGTACTTC.